This T cell receptor (beta chain) appears in the sequencing data of a study of OX40 agonist ivuxolimab in advanced cancers. Turning to the overall study: The costimulatory receptor OX40 (CD134) was targeted by ivuxolimab, a fully human IgG2 agonistic monoclonal antibody. Partial responses occurred in three dose-escalation patients: two with cutaneous melanoma and one with hepatocellular carcinoma. Patients were allowed to have had prior anti-PD-1, anti-PD-L1 or anti-CTLA-4 therapy, and around 37% of the dose-escalation patients had previously received checkpoint inhibitors. In the dose-escalation cohort, 82.7% of patients were male, and the mean age was approximately 60 years, with a range of about 20 to 79. Of the roughly 51 patients in dose escalation, about 20 had hepatocellular carcinoma, around 15 had melanoma, 9 had renal cell carcinoma and 9 had head and neck cancer. The point of sequencing TCRbeta in the periphery was to test whether ivuxolimab changed TCR sequence diversity and drove clonal T-cell expansion. Intravenous ivuxolimab was administered to patients every 2 weeks at six dose levels: 0.01, 0.1, 0.3, 1.5, 3 and 10 mg/kg. The paper describes the monotherapy dose-escalation part (N ≈ 49 patients) of the phase I trial of ivuxolimab. Results the study describes overall, beyond this receptor: After ivuxolimab, CD8+ T cells had more expanded clones than CD4+ T cells on average. At doses of 0.1 to 3.0 mg/kg, clonal expansion of both CD4+ and CD8+ blood T cells was observed from baseline to week 6. Antigen specificity was not determined for the clonally expanded peripheral T cells. In the 0.1-3.0 mg/kg groups, partial responders had among the lowest normalized peripheral clonal expansion, particularly in CD8+ T cells. Low levels of normalized T-cell clonal expansion were also shown by some nonresponding patients.

Notes on this clone: Its recognized antigen is unknown. No much larger clone exists at a distance of one base, and base qualities are not known.

The trial excluded patients who had a history of autoimmune disease or were on systemic immunosuppression. In every dose cohort, peripheral blood was drawn for TCR sequencing at baseline, cycle 4 day 1, and cycle 7 day 1. The samples were taken from a phase I, first-in-human, multicenter, open-label dose-escalation trial of ivuxolimab. Adults with locally advanced or metastatic head and neck squamous cell, hepatocellular, melanoma or renal cell carcinoma were enrolled in the trial. Before TCR sequencing, CD4+ and CD8+ T cells were separately sorted from peripheral blood. Genomic DNA was extracted from sorted cells for sequencing of the TCRbeta CDR3 region. The immunoSEQ Assay was used to sequence the TCRbeta CDR3 regions. TCRdb's version of the immuneACCESS table is confined to in-frame rearrangements and falls short of the full clone set. An unresolved V gene accounts for under half of the shortfall where checked; the remainder is of unknown origin. The table for this sample lists roughly 80,000 clones; around 84% of them were counted only once. The ten largest clones capture 6.6% of the sample.

This receptor was obtained from an adult with an advanced solid tumor such as melanoma, head and neck, liver or kidney cancer. Sequencing used CD4+ or CD8+ T cells sorted from blood, obtained in a trial of the OX40 agonist ivuxolimab.

The nucleotides are TGCGCCAGCAGCCAAGAACCATCCCGGGGCGAGCAGTACGTC. This sequence encodes CASSQEPSRGEQYV. The chain couples TRBV4-1 to TRBJ2-7; TRBD2 is a weak D gene call, 5 bases matching. V sheds 0 bases and J sheds 6 bases, leaving 12 bases between their ends. Its CDR3 holds 14 amino acids, cysteine through valine. Solely the CDR3 DNA is kept, with 42 bases framed from the first base. From the germline V gene, CDR1 is MGHRA and CDR2 is YSYEKL.